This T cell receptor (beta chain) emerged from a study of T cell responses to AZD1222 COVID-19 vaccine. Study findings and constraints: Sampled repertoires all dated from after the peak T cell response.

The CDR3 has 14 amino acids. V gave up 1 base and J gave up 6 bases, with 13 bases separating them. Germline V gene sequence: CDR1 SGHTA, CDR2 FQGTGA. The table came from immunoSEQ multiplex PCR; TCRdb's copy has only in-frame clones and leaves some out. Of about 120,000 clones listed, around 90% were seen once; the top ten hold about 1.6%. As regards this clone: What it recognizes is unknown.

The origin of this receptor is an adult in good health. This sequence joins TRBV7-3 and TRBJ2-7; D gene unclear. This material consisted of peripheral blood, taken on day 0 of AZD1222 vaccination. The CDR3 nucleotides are TGTGCCAGCAGCTTAATTGCCGGCATATCCGAGCAGTACTTC. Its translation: CASSLIAGISEQYF.